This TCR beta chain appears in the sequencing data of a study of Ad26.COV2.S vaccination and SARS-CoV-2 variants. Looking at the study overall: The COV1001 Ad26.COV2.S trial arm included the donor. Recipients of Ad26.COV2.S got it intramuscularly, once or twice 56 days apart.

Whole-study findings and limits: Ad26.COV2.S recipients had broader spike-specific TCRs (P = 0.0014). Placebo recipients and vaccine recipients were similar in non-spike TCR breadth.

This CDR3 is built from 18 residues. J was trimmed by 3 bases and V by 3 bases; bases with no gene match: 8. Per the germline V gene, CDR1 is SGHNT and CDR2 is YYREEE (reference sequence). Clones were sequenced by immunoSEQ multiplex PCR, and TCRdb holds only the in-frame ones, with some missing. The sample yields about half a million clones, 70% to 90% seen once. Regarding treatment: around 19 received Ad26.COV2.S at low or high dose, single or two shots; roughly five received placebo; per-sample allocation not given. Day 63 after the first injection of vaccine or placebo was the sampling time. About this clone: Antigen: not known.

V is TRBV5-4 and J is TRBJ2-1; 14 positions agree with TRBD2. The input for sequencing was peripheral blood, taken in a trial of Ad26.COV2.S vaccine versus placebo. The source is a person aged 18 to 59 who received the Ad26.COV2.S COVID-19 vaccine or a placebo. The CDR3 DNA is TGTGCCAGCAGCTCCGGGACTAGCGGGGGACCTAGCTACAATGAGCAGTTCTTC. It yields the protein CASSSGTSGGPSYNEQFF.